These T cell receptor beta chains were read from a single sample in a study of blood T cells in healthy people across ages. One entry per CDR3 protein results from TCRdb running MiXCR on the 5' RACE reads. The top ten clones hold around 0.75% of a sample with 1 million or so distinct CDR3 sequences, approximately 25% of them seen once. The data also belong to a second study, concerning T cells of mothers and their children.

Sequenced sample: blood. The receptors here all came from a girl under 10 years old in good health. The CDR3 runs from the conserved cysteine through the conserved F or W. A row's size may be missing; if present it is once, few, many or a size class.

J | V | size | CDR3
TRBJ2-5 | TRBV5-1 | few | CASSLNEAGESETQYF
TRBJ2-5 | TRBV12-3/TRBV12-4 | few | CASSPEGAGETQYF
TRBJ2-7 | TRBV10-3 | few | CAISDSGETYEQYF
TRBJ2-7 | TRBV11-2 | - | CASSYIREEQYF
TRBJ1-5 | TRBV19 | few | CASSIAGQTNQPQHF
TRBJ1-1 | TRBV11-3 | few | CASSHDRDEAFF
TRBJ2-3 | TRBV5-6 | few | CASSLVPSEYTDTQYF
TRBJ2-3 | TRBV29-1 | few | CSVEGGPRLTDTQYF
TRBJ2-1 | TRBV6-5 | - | CASSYLGLARRYEQFF
TRBJ2-5 | TRBV9 | - | CASSVGQGKETQYF
TRBJ2-2 | TRBV2 | - | CASSEASGRELFF
TRBJ2-5 | TRBV5-6 | few | CASSLSRQHRQETQYF
TRBJ2-2 | TRBV24-1 | many | CATSDLPGDTGELFF
TRBJ2-7 | TRBV12-3/TRBV12-4 | - | CASSLRGTPYEQYF
TRBJ1-6 | TRBV4-3 | - | CASSQDKGLGNSPLHF
TRBJ2-1 | TRBV6-2/TRBV6-3 | - | CASSTTGDSYNEQFF
TRBJ2-7 | TRBV20-1 | few | CSARAGTSGTYEQYF
TRBJ2-5 | TRBV11-2 | many | CASSLELLAGVGETQYF
TRBJ2-3 | TRBV7-9 | few | CASSVLDGTDTQYF
- | TRBV7-9 | few | CASSLVGGVAGSYNEQFF
TRBJ2-1 | TRBV6-1 | few | CASTKTLGDNEQFF
TRBJ2-7 | TRBV20-1 | - | CSASTNGDTYFYEQYF
TRBJ1-6 | TRBV28 | few | CASSLWGTGGSPLHF
TRBJ2-1 | TRBV12-5 | - | CASGLIVERRSSYNEQFF
TRBJ2-7 | TRBV12-3/TRBV12-4 | - | CASSFTRDEQYF
TRBJ2-5 | TRBV7-9 | - | CASPGDARETQYF
TRBJ2-3 | TRBV20-1 | - | CSARGSGTDTQYF
TRBJ2-7 | TRBV4-3 | - | CASSQDQDRGVRYEQYF
- | TRBV20-1 | few | CSARPPPGHLRRETQYF
TRBJ2-4 | TRBV5-8 | - | CASSFRTGGRWAKNIQYF
TRBJ1-2 | TRBV20-1 | - | CSARDRNNYGYTF
TRBJ1-2 | TRBV4-3 | - | CASSQADNYGYTF
TRBJ2-6 | TRBV12-3/TRBV12-4 | - | CASSPALGGANVPTF
TRBJ2-1 | TRBV3-1 | - | CASSRTDREQFF
TRBJ2-3 | TRBV12-3/TRBV12-4 | few | CASSPRQAFRTDTQYF
TRBJ2-7 | TRBV20-1 | - | CSASPQGSTYEQYF
TRBJ2-5 | TRBV5-4 | - | CASSGGMTGIKLWEETQYF
TRBJ2-1 | TRBV20-1 | - | CSARNPWSGQENNEQFF
TRBJ1-2 | TRBV7-2 | - | CASSWEIQGAGYTF
TRBJ2-5 | TRBV12-3/TRBV12-4 | - | CASSGSGVETQYF
TRBJ2-1 | TRBV20-1 | - | CSAYLQGLAGEYNEQFF
TRBJ2-1 | TRBV12-3/TRBV12-4 | few | CASSWGGGSYYNEQFF